This passage covers 9 T cell receptor beta chains from one sample sequenced in a study of blood T cells in healthy people across ages. Primed by a sample-barcoded 5' primer and a J-beta primer mix, a second PCR proceeded for roughly 6 to 12 cycles. TCRdb passed the 5' RACE reads through MiXCR, listing each CDR3 protein once. Altogether approximately 1.5 million distinct CDR3 sequences are present, roughly a third being singletons, with the ten largest covering 10% to 12%. The sample comprised blood. The source is a woman in her twenties or thirties in good health.

CDR3 protein: CASVMWGTDTQYF. In DNA, the CDR3 is TGTGCCAGCGTCATGTGGGGCACAGATACGCAGTATTTT. The V gene is TRBV12-3 or TRBV12-4, the J gene TRBJ2-3; unclear D gene. CDR3 length equals 13 residues. Between the trimmed V and J ends, which lost 8 bases and 1 base, there was a span of 10 bases.

The CDR3 bases are TGTGCCAGCAGTTGGGGGATGGGTGTGGATACGCAGTATTTT. Amino acid sequence: CASSWGMGVDTQYF. This chain joins TRBV27 and TRBJ2-3; D might be TRBD1 or TRBD2, each matching 5 bases. Looked up from germline, CDR1 is MNHEY and CDR2 is SMNVEV (reference sequence). This CDR3 region has 14 residues. V dropped 4 bases and J dropped 6 bases, with 14 bases sitting between them.

As regards this clonotype: No conserved phenylalanine or tryptophan ends this CDR3, so it is likely a read error. The chain carries TRBV27 and TRBJ1-5, with D possibly being TRBD1 (6 bases). Germline loops: CDR1 MNHEY, CDR2 SMNVEV (reference sequence). The germline V and J ends were trimmed by 2 bases and 3 bases, with 8 bases remaining between them. The CDR3 covers 14 residues. CDR3 loop: CASSLGGHNQPQHV. CDR3 in DNA: TGTGCCAGCAGTTTAGGGGGACACAATCAGCCCCAGCATGTT.

A single count supports this clonotype. Here the CDR3 DNA reads TGTGCCAGCAGTTTAGCGGACAGTACCTACGTCCTGACTTTC. This gives the protein CASSLADSTYVLTF. V is TRBV27 and J is TRBJ2-6; D is perhaps TRBD1 (6 bases). The germline V gene has CDR1 MNHEY and CDR2 SMNVEV (reference sequence). This CDR3 has 14 amino acids. The V and J ends lost 2 bases and 11 bases respectively, with 13 bases between them.

This clonotype was seen just once. V usage is TRBV6-6 and J usage is TRBJ2-7, with 7 bases that match TRBD1. The CDR3 sequence is 14 residues long. CDR1 and CDR2 from the germline V gene are MNHNY and SVGAGI (reference sequence). The V gene end was trimmed by 4 bases and the J gene end by 0 bases; junction bases not matched to a gene: 3. Here the CDR3 reads CASSLGQDSYEQYF. CDR3 sequence (DNA): TGTGCCAGCAGTTTAGGACAGGACTCCTACGAGCAGTACTTC.

This clonotype was detected only a few times. This sequence joins TRBV30 and TRBJ2-1; 9 bases fit TRBD2. Germline trimming cut 1 base from V and 4 bases from J; bases unmatched to any gene: 2. The length of the CDR3 is 14 residues. CDR1 is GTSNPN and CDR2 is SVGIG in the germline V gene (reference sequence). CDR3 coding DNA: TGTGCCTGGAGTGAACTAGCGGGTTACAATGAGCAGTTCTTC. Amino acid sequence: CAWSELAGYNEQFF.

J is TRBJ2-7 and V is TRBV10-2; D might be TRBD1 or TRBD2, each matching 5 bases. The CDR3 contains 14 residues. V lost 3 bases and J 3 bases, leaving 12 bases between the germline ends. Germline V gene sequence: CDR1 WSHSY, CDR2 SAAADI. CDR3 nucleotide sequence: TGCGCCAGCAGTGACTGGGCAGGGAGCTACGAGCAGTACTTC. Its translation: CASSDWAGSYEQYF.

The genes are TRBV2 and TRBJ1-1; D gene uncertain. This CDR3 is built from 11 residues. Per the germline V gene, CDR1 is SNHLY and CDR2 is FYNNEI. The CDR3 DNA reads as TGTGCTCAGAGATCTGAGACTGAAGCTTTCTTT. Residues: CAQRSETEAFF.

At least ten counts were recorded for this clonotype. The V and J genes are TRBV4-1 and TRBJ2-5; 7 nucleotides agree with TRBD1. This CDR3 spans 16 amino acids. Germline trimming cut 1 base from V and 1 base from J; bases unmatched to any gene: 6. Germline assignment: CDR1 MGHRA and CDR2 YSYEKL. CDR3 protein: CASSQGRGQVQETQYF. The CDR3, as DNA: TGCGCCAGCAGCCAAGGCCGCGGACAGGTCCAAGAGACCCAGTACTTC.